Below, one TCR beta chain is given with its context. The CDR3 loop spans 15 amino acids. Trimming shortened V by 7 bases and J by 3 bases, and 19 bases separated the two germline ends. Germline CDR1 MNHEY, CDR2 SVGAGI. These data belong to a study of B cell selection in AIRE deficiency. Assay: immunoSEQ multiplex PCR; the TCRdb copy retains only in-frame clones and omits some. The sample comprises about 21,000 clones, about 94% of which are singletons, and 2% rests with the top ten. Sorted regulatory T cells were CD4-positive, CD25-high and CD127-low or negative. This TCR was recovered from a human donor with AIRE deficiency. The chain joins TRBV6-5 to TRBJ2-7, with D hard to call. Material for sequencing was Tregs sorted from PBMCs. The CDR3 DNA reads as TGTGCCAGCACCGCCCTCGGAGCCCCCGTCTACGAGCAGTACTTC. This gives the protein CASTALGAPVYEQYF.